Below are 2 T cell receptor beta chains sequenced from a single sample in a study of radiotherapy plus CTLA-4 blockade in lung cancer (dated by TCRdb to 2016 to 2019). The method was the immunoSEQ multiplex PCR assay. Imported from immuneACCESS, the table was reduced by TCRdb to in-frame sequences with V and J called. These copies leave out some clones; in studies compared against another copy, an unresolved V gene accounts for under half, and the cause of the remainder is not known. Here the sample has tens of thousands of clones; 70% to 90% occur a single time. The ten largest clones represent roughly 17% of the sample. This specimen was peripheral blood, taken from a patient treated with radiotherapy plus ipilimumab. Receptors were obtained from a human donor with non-small cell lung cancer that progressed on radiotherapy plus ipilimumab.

The V call is TRBV27, the J call TRBJ1-2, with D perhaps TRBD1 (5 bases). The CDR3 is 14 residues long. V shed 6 bases and J shed 1 base, with 12 bases lying between them. Germline V gene sequence: CDR1 MNHEY, CDR2 SMNVEV (reference sequence). The CDR3 here is CASRQTGVNYGYTF. The CDR3 region has the DNA TGTGCCAGCAGGCAAACAGGAGTTAACTATGGCTACACCTTC.

This rearrangement joins TRBV2 to TRBJ2-3; tentative D call: TRBD1 (6 bases). Between the trimmed V and J ends, which lost 2 bases and 5 bases, there was a span of 14 bases. The length of the CDR3 is 15 residues. Germline CDR1 SNHLY, CDR2 FYNNEI. CDR3 sequence (DNA): TGTGCCAGCAGTGAAATCTGGGGGCTGATAGATACGCAGTATTTT. Its protein product is CASSEIWGLIDTQYF.